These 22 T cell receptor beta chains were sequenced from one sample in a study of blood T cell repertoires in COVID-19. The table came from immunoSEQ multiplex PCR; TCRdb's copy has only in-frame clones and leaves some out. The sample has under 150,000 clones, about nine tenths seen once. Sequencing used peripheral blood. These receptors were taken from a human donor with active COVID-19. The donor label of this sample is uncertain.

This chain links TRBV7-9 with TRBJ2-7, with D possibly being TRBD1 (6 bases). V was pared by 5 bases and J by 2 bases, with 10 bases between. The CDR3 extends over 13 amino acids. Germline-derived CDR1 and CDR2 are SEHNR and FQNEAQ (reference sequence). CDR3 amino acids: CASSTGQPYEQYF. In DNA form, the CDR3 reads TGTGCCAGCAGCACCGGACAGCCCTACGAGCAGTACTTC.

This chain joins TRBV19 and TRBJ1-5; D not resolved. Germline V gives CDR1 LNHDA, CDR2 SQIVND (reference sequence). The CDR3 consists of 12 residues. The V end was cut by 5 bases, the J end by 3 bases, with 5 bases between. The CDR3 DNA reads TGTGCCAGTAGTCCGTACAATCAGCCCCAGCATTTT. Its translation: CASSPYNQPQHF.

The CDR3 sequence is CASSVGRGFTEAFF. In DNA form, the CDR3 reads TGTGCCAGTAGTGTGGGACGGGGGTTCACTGAAGCTTTCTTT. The rearrangement uses TRBV19 and TRBJ1-1; D might be TRBD1 (5 bases). The CDR3 extends over 14 amino acids. Germline CDR1 reads LNHDA; CDR2 reads SQIVND (reference sequence). Trimming shortened V by 5 bases and J by 4 bases, and 14 bases separated the two germline ends.

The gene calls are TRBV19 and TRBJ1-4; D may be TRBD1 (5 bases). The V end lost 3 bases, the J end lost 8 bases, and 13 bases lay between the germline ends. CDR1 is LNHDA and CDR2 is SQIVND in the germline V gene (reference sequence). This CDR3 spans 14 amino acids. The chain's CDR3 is CASSIWQGREKLFF. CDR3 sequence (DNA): TGTGCCAGTAGTATCTGGCAGGGCCGAGAAAAACTGTTTTTT.

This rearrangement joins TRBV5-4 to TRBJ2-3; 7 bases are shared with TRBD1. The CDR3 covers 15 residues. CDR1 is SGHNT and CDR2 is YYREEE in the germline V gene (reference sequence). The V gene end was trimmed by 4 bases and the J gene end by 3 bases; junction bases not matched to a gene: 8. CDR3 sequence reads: CASSLYTGATDTQYF. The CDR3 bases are TGTGCCAGCAGCCTTTATACAGGGGCTACAGATACGCAGTATTTT.

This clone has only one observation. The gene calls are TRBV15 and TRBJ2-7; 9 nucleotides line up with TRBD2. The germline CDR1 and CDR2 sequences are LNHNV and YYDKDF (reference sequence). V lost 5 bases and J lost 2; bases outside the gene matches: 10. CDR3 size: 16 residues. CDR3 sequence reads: CATSFDAAGGTYEQYF. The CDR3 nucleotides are TGTGCCACCAGCTTCGACGCAGCGGGGGGAACCTACGAGCAGTACTTC.

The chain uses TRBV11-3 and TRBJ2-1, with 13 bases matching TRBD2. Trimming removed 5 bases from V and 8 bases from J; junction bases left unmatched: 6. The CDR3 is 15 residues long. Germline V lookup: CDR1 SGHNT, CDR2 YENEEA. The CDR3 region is CASSQTSGGGYEQFF. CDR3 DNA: TGTGCCAGCAGCCAAACTAGCGGGGGGGGCTATGAGCAGTTCTTC.

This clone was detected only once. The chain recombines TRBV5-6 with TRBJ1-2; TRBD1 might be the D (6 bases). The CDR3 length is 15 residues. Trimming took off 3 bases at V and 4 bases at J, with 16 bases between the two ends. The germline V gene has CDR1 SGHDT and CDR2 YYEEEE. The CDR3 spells CASSSWTALGYGYTF. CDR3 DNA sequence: TGTGCCAGCAGCTCCTGGACAGCCTTAGGCTATGGCTACACCTTC.

CDR3 region: CASSPQGAGRTNEKLFF. The CDR3 nucleotides are TGTGCCAGCTCACCCCAGGGGGCTGGGCGGACTAATGAAAAACTGTTTTTT. This chain joins TRBV18 and TRBJ1-4; 8 positions match TRBD1. With 3 bases clipped from V and 2 bases from J, the junction kept 8 bases outside the gene matches. The CDR3 is 17 residues long. In germline, CDR1 is KGHSH, CDR2 LQKENI.

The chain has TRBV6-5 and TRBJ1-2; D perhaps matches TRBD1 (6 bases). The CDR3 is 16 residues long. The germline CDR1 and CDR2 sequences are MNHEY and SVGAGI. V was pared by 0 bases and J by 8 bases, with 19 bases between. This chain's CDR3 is CASSYSPGTMGQGYTF. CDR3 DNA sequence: TGTGCCAGCAGTTACTCACCCGGGACAATGGGACAAGGCTACACCTTC.

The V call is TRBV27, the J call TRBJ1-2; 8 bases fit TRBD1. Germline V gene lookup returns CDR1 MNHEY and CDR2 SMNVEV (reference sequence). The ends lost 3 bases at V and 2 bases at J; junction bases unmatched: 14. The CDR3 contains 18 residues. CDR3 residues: CASSLRYRTGLLNYGYTF. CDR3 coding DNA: TGTGCCAGCAGTTTGAGGTACCGGACAGGGCTTTTAAACTATGGCTACACCTTC.

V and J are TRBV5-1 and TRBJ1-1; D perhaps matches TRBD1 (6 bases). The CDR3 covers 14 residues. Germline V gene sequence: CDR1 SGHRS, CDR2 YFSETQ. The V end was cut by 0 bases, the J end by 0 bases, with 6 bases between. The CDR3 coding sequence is TGCGCCAGCAGCTTGGGGGACATGAACACTGAAGCTTTCTTT. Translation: CASSLGDMNTEAFF.

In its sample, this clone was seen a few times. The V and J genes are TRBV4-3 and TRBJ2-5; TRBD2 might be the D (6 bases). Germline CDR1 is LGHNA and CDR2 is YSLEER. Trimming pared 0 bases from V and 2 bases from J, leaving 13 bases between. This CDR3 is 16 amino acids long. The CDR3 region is CASSQEALRGQETQYF. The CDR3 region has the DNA TGCGCCAGCAGCCAAGAGGCCCTACGGGGGCAAGAGACCCAGTACTTC.

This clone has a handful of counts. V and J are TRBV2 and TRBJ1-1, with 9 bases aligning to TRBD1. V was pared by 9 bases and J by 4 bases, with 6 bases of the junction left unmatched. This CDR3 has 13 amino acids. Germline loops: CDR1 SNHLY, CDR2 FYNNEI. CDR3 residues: CARGQGGSTEAFF. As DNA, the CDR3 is TGTGCCAGGGGACAGGGTGGTTCCACTGAAGCTTTCTTT.

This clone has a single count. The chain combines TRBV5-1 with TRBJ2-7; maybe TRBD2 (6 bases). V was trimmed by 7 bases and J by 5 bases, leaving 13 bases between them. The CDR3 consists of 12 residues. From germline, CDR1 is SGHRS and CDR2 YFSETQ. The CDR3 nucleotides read TGCGCCAGCGGGCGGGATATCGACGAGCAGTACTTC. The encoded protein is CASGRDIDEQYF.

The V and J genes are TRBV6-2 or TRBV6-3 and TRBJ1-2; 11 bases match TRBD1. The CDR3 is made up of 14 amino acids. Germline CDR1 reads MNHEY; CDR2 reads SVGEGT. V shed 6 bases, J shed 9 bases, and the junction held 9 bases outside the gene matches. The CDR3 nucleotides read TGTGCCAGCAGCACCGGGACAGGGGGTTTTCGCTACACCTTC. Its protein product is CASSTGTGGFRYTF.

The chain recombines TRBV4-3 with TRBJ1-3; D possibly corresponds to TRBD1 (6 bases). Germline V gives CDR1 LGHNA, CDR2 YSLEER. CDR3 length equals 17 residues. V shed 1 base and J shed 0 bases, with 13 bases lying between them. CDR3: CASSQGTGSYSGNTIYF. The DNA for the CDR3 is TGCGCCAGCAGCCAAGGTACAGGGTCCTACTCTGGAAACACCATATATTTT.

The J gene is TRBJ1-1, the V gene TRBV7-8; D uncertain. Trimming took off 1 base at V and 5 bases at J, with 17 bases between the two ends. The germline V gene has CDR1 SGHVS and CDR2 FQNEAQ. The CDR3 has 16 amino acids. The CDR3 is CASSLVPPGRGTEAFF. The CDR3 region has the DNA TGTGCCAGCAGCTTAGTCCCCCCAGGTCGAGGGACTGAAGCTTTCTTT.

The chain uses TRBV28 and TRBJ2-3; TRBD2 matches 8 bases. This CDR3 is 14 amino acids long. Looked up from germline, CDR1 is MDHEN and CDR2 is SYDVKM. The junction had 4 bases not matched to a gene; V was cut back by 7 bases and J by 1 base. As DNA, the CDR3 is TGTGCCAGCAAACTGCGGGGGGGCACAGATACGCAGTATTTT. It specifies CASKLRGGTDTQYF.

The CDR3 bases are TGTGCCAGCAGCTTTGACAGGGGGCTTGGGCTGGGTGATCTATCCCTCCACTTT. This encodes CASSFDRGLGLGDLSLHF. The V and J genes are TRBV7-9 and TRBJ1-6, with 10 bases aligning to TRBD1. CDR3 length: 18 amino acids. The ends lost 3 bases at V and 14 bases at J; junction bases unmatched: 19. Germline CDR1 SEHNR, CDR2 FQNEAQ (reference sequence).

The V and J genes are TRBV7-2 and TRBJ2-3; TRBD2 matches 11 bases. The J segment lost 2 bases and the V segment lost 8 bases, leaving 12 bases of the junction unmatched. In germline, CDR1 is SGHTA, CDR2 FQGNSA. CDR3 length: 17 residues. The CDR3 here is CASVLTLAGGITDTQYF. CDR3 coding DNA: TGTGCCAGCGTCCTAACCCTAGCGGGGGGAATCACAGATACGCAGTATTTT. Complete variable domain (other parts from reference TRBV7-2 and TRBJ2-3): GAGVSQSPSNKVTEKGKDVELRCDPISGHTALYWYRQSLGQGLEFLIYFQGNSAPDKSGLPSDRFSAERTGGSVSTLTIQRTQQEDSAVYLCASVLTLAGGITDTQYFGPGTRLTVL.

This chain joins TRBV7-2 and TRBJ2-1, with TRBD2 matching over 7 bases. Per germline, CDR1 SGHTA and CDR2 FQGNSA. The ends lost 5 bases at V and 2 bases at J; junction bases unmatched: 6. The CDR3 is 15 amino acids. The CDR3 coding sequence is TGTGCCAGCAGCACTAAGCGGGGAACCTACAATGAGCAGTTCTTC. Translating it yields CASSTKRGTYNEQFF.